A single sample is the source of the 18 T cell receptor beta chains below, sequenced in a study of T cell responses to AZD1222 COVID-19 vaccine. Measured with immunoSEQ multiplex PCR; TCRdb has only the in-frame clones, and not every one. The profile shows approximately 140,000 clones, over 75% of them singletons. The source was peripheral blood, collected 28 days after the second AZD1222 dose. These TCRs come from an adult who received the AZD1222 COVID-19 vaccine.

The chain joins TRBV21-1 to TRBJ2-1. TRBV21-1 is tagged as a pseudogene. The CDR3 has 12 amino acids. In DNA form, the CDR3 reads TGTGCCAGCAGCAAATGGACGGGTGAGCAGTTCTTC. It yields the protein CASSKWTGEQFF.

The chain couples TRBV5-4 to TRBJ1-2, with a tentative D call TRBD1 (5 bases). V was pared by 4 bases and J by 1 base, with 17 bases between. Germline values: CDR1 SGHNT, CDR2 YYREEE (reference sequence). CDR3 length: 16 amino acids. DNA of the CDR3: TGTGCCAGCAGCCCGGGGTCCGGGGCGGTTAACTATGGCTACACCTTC. It translates to CASSPGSGAVNYGYTF. Looking up the rest from reference TRBV5-4 and TRBJ1-2 gives the full variable domain: ETGVTQSPTHLIKTRGQQVTLRCSSQSGHNTVSWYQQALGQGPQFIFQYYREEENGRGNFPPRFSGLQFPNYSSELNVNALELDDSALYLCASSPGSGAVNYGYTFGSGTRLTVV.

The J gene is TRBJ1-6, the V gene TRBV12-3 or TRBV12-4; D gene ambiguous. Trimming took 3 bases from V and 8 from J, leaving 5 bases between them. The CDR3 is 12 amino acids. The CDR3: CASSLEYSPLHF. In DNA form, the CDR3 reads TGTGCCAGCAGTTTGGAGTATTCACCCCTCCACTTT.

In DNA form, the CDR3 reads TGTGCCAGCAGTTCCGTACTGCGGAATGTCGCTTTCTTT. Encoded protein: CASSSVLRNVAFF. The chain combines TRBV6-5 with TRBJ1-1; no definite D call. CDR1 is MNHEY, CDR2 SVGAGI, per germline. V was shortened by 4 bases and J by 11 bases, with 17 bases between the two germline ends. The CDR3 covers 13 residues.

This clone was seen ten or more times. V and J are TRBV7-6 and TRBJ2-1; 13 positions match TRBD2. Losses at the gene ends were 5 bases for V and 3 bases for J; bases not matched to a gene: 19. Germline V lookup: CDR1 SGHVS, CDR2 FNYEAQ. The CDR3 is made up of 21 amino acids. CDR3 nucleotide sequence: TGTGCCAGCAGCGGCTGGACTAGCGGGAGCTCGGAACCCGCTAGCTACAATGAGCAGTTCTTC. Its protein is CASSGWTSGSSEPASYNEQFF.

This clone has more than one count but fewer than ten. J is TRBJ2-3 and V is TRBV10-1, with 7 bases fitting TRBD1. After removal of 3 bases from V and 5 bases from J, the junction contained 8 bases not matched to a gene. This CDR3 is 15 amino acids long. CDR1 is WNHNN, CDR2 SYGVQD, per germline (reference sequence). The CDR3 region is CASSDLGQARDTQYF. As DNA, the CDR3 is TGCGCCAGCAGTGATTTAGGACAGGCCAGAGATACGCAGTATTTT.

The J gene is TRBJ2-1, the V gene TRBV10-3; 7 bases align to TRBD2. Germline V CDR1 and CDR2: ENHRY, SYGVKD. This CDR3 spans 18 amino acids. V was pared by 2 bases and J by 0 bases, with 10 bases of the junction left unmatched. CDR3 protein: CAISERASGPSSYNEQFF. CDR3 nucleotide sequence: TGTGCCATCAGTGAGAGGGCTAGCGGACCGAGCTCCTACAATGAGCAGTTCTTC.

The rearrangement uses TRBV4-2 and TRBJ2-5; 7 bases are a match to TRBD1. Looked up from germline, CDR1 is LGHNA and CDR2 is YNFKEQ. The CDR3 is made up of 15 amino acids. Germline trimming cut 3 bases from V and 4 bases from J; bases unmatched to any gene: 8. The DNA of the CDR3 is TGTGCCAGCAGCCAGAGGGGGCTGGAAAGAGAGACCCAGTACTTC. It specifies CASSQRGLERETQYF.

This clone was picked up one time. Here the CDR3 reads CASGLETGGTEAFF. CDR3 sequence (DNA): TGTGCTAGTGGTTTGGAGACGGGAGGCACTGAAGCTTTCTTT. The chain couples TRBV12-5 to TRBJ1-1; D is uncertain. The V gene's germline CDR1 is LGHNT and CDR2 FRNRAP. Trimming shortened V by 1 base and J by 4 bases, and 10 bases separated the two germline ends. There are 14 residues in the CDR3.

V usage is TRBV9 and J usage is TRBJ2-2; tentatively, D is TRBD1 (5 bases). CDR1 is SGDLS, CDR2 YYNGEE, per germline. The germline V and J ends were trimmed by 2 bases and 1 base, with 9 bases remaining between them. CDR3 length: 15 amino acids. CDR3 in amino acids: CASSVPQGNTGELFF. The CDR3 nucleotides read TGTGCCAGCAGCGTGCCCCAGGGGAACACCGGGGAGCTGTTTTTT. The full variable domain, with the rest looked up from reference TRBV9 and TRBJ2-2, is DSGVTQTPKHLITATGQRVTLRCSPRSGDLSVYWYQQSLDQGLQFLIQYYNGEERAKGNILERFSAQQFPDLHSELNLSSLELGDSALYFCASSVPQGNTGELFFGEGSRLTVL.

The V gene is TRBV11-2, the J gene TRBJ1-2; no firm D call. CDR1 is SGHAT, CDR2 FQNNGV, per germline. This CDR3 contains 15 residues. Trimming removed 1 base from V and 5 bases from J, with 14 bases in between. DNA for the CDR3: TGTGCCAGCAGCTTAGTCGGGGATATAGGGTATGGCTACACCTTC. It codes for CASSLVGDIGYGYTF.

The chain is built from TRBV3-1 (or the pseudogene TRBV3-2) and TRBJ2-6, with D perhaps matching TRBD1 or TRBD2 (5 bases each). Between the trimmed V and J ends, which lost 3 bases and 1 base, there was a span of 22 bases. The CDR3 runs 20 residues. Germline CDR1 and CDR2: LGHDT and YNNKEL (reference sequence). The CDR3 protein is CASSHPGTSKRGSGANVLTF. The CDR3 bases are TGTGCCAGCAGCCATCCAGGGACCTCCAAAAGGGGATCTGGGGCCAACGTCCTGACTTTC.

This chain joins TRBV10-3 and TRBJ1-4; 8 nucleotides align to TRBD1. The CDR3 is 15 residues long. Trimming removed 4 bases from V and 4 bases from J; junction bases left unmatched: 5. Germline CDR1 is ENHRY and CDR2 is SYGVKD. CDR3 protein: CAISAWTGNNEKLFF. As DNA, the CDR3 is TGTGCCATCAGTGCCTGGACAGGGAATAATGAAAAACTGTTTTTT.

The CDR3 here is CAWTAGSGSKTQYF. In DNA form, the CDR3 reads TGTGCCTGGACCGCTGGTAGCGGGAGTAAGACCCAGTACTTC. The chain couples TRBV30 to TRBJ2-5; 9 bases agree with TRBD2. With 4 bases clipped from V and 6 bases from J, the junction kept 9 bases outside the gene matches. The germline gives CDR1 GTSNPN, CDR2 SVGIG (reference sequence). The CDR3 is 14 residues long.

This chain uses TRBV7-8 with TRBJ2-7; 10 positions agree with TRBD2. This CDR3 comprises 14 residues. Germline V gene lookup returns CDR1 SGHVS and CDR2 FQNEAQ. J lost 6 bases, V lost 7 bases, and 9 bases had no gene match. DNA of the CDR3: TGTGCCAGCACCACCGGGACTAGCGTTGGCGAGCAGTACTTC. Translated, it gives CASTTGTSVGEQYF. Looking up the rest from reference TRBV7-8 and TRBJ2-7 gives the full variable domain: GAGVSQSPRYKVAKRGQDVALRCDPISGHVSLFWYQQALGQGPEFLTYFQNEAQLDKSGLPSDRFFAERPEGSVSTLKIQRTQQEDSAVYLCASTTGTSVGEQYFGPGTRLTVT.

The chain has TRBV15 and TRBJ1-5; D possibly corresponds to TRBD1 (6 bases). Trimming pared 5 bases from V and 6 bases from J, leaving 14 bases between. The CDR3 is 14 residues long. CDR1 and CDR2 (germline): LNHNV, YYDKDF (reference sequence). CDR3 loop: CATSSTGWGQPQHF. Here the CDR3 DNA reads TGTGCCACCAGCTCTACAGGGTGGGGTCAGCCCCAGCATTTT.

The V and J genes are TRBV30 and TRBJ1-3; 9 bases agree with TRBD1. V dropped 5 bases and J dropped 0; count of bases not matched to a gene: 2. The CDR3 runs 14 residues. CDR1 is GTSNPN, CDR2 SVGIG, per germline (reference sequence). The DNA for the CDR3 is TGTGCCTGGCGGGACAGGGCCTCTGGAAACACCATATATTTT. This encodes CAWRDRASGNTIYF.

The chain carries TRBV5-8 and TRBJ2-2; D is possibly TRBD2 (6 bases). Deletions cut 6 bases from V and 2 bases from J, with 14 bases between. Germline CDR1 is SGHTS and CDR2 is YDEGEE. The CDR3 totals 15 residues. Here the CDR3 reads CASTHRGYNTGELFF. The DNA of the CDR3 is TGTGCCAGCACTCACCGGGGGTACAACACCGGGGAGCTGTTTTTT.